Sequencing of this TCR beta chain was carried out in a study of blood T cell repertoires in COVID-19. Per the germline V gene, CDR1 is SGHVS and CDR2 is FQNEAQ. V was pared by 0 bases and J by 2 bases, with 8 bases between. CDR3 length equals 15 residues. The method was immunoSEQ multiplex PCR; TCRdb's version includes in-frame clones alone and lacks a portion of them. The top ten hold over 3% of the sample, which has approximately 240,000 clones, less than 90% seen once. Those who participated ranged in age from roughly 18 to 89 years and resided in about two dozen US areas. Clinical histories supplied by participants themselves formed the basis of cohort assignment.

The sample taken for sequencing was PBMCs or T cells enriched from blood (not recorded which). The sequence came from a woman in her forties or fifties in a cohort exposed to, infected with or recovered from COVID-19 (not recorded which). V gene TRBV7-8 combines with J gene TRBJ1-3; the D is unclear. DNA for the CDR3: TGTGCCAGCAGCTTAGCGCGGGGAACTGGAAACACCATATATTTT. Amino acids: CASSLARGTGNTIYF.